The sequence of this T cell receptor beta chain was determined in a study of blood T cell repertoires in COVID-19. The CDR3 spans 15 residues. The trim removed 3 bases at V and 2 bases at J, leaving 6 bases unmatched. Germline values: CDR1 SGHKS, CDR2 YYEKEE (reference sequence). Clinical history reported by participants formed the basis on which cohorts were assigned. The repertoire was sequenced with immunoSEQ multiplex PCR; TCRdb's copy has only in-frame clones and lacks some. The sample has 250,000 or so clones; around 90% are singletons. The receptor's source is a woman aged 40 to 50 who had been exposed to COVID-19. What was sequenced was PBMCs or T cells enriched from blood (not recorded which). This sequence joins TRBV5-5 and TRBJ2-3; 7 bases line up with TRBD2. The CDR3 loop is CASSSGLGTTDTQYF. In nucleotides, the CDR3 is TGTGCCAGCAGCTCCGGACTAGGAACCACAGATACGCAGTATTTT.